This T cell receptor (beta chain) comes out of a study of cytomegalovirus exposure and HLA in healthy donors. Findings and caveats of the study: Most CMV-associated TCR beta chains were later found to appear HLA-restricted. Common viral pathogens seemed, in a later analysis, to connect with several of the most significant clusters.

This clone was recorded a few times. Antigen specificity is unknown. Vbeta (60) and Jbeta (13) primers were used in the PCR. This table comes from immunoSEQ multiplex PCR, and its TCRdb copy is limited to in-frame clones, with some not included. The repertoire has roughly 130,000 clones, just over 65% of them found once; the top ten carry more than 1.5%. V gave up 7 bases and J gave up 8 bases, with 20 bases separating them. Germline V CDR1 and CDR2: LNHDA, SQIVND (reference sequence). The length of the CDR3 is 15 residues. This TCR was recovered from a man aged 18 to 30 in good health and CMV-seronegative. This rearrangement joins TRBV19 to TRBJ1-4; D might be TRBD1 (5 bases). The sequenced sample consisted of PBMCs. This CDR3 reads CASIPHRGIREKLFF. CDR3 DNA: TGTGCCAGTATCCCCCACCGGGGGATTCGGGAAAAACTGTTTTTT.